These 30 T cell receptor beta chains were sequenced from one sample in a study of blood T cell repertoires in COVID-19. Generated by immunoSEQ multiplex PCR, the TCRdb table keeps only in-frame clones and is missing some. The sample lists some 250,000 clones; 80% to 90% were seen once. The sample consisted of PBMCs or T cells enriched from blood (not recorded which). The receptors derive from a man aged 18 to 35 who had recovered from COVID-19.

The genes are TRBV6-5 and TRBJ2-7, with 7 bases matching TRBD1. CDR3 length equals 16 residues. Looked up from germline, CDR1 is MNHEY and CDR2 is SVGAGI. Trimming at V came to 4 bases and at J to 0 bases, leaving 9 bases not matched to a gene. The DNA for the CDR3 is TGTGCCAGCAGTTCGGGACCCGGGACAGTCTCCTACGAGCAGTACTTC. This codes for CASSSGPGTVSYEQYF.

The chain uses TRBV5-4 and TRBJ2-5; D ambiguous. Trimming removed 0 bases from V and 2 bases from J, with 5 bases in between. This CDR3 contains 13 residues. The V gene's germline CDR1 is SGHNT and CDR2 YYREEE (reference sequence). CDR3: CASSLELQETQYF. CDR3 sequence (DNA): TGTGCCAGCAGCTTGGAACTGCAAGAGACCCAGTACTTC.

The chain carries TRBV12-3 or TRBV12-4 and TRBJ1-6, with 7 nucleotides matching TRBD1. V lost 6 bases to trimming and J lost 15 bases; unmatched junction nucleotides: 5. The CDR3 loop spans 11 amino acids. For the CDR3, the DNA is TGTGCCAGCAGCGACAGGGAATACCTCCACTTT. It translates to CASSDREYLHF.

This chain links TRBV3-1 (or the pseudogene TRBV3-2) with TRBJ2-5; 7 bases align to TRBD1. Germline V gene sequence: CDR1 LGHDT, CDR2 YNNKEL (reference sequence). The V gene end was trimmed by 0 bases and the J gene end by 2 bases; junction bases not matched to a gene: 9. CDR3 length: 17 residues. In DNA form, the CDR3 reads TGTGCCAGCAGCCAAGATCCCGGGACAGAAACTCAAGAGACCCAGTACTTC. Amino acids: CASSQDPGTETQETQYF.

The CDR3 spells CASSQGFSAGDNEQFF. The CDR3 region has the DNA TGTGCCAGCAGCCAAGGGTTCTCAGCGGGGGACAATGAGCAGTTCTTC. J is TRBJ2-1 and V is TRBV4-2; TRBD2 aligns across 8 bases. From germline, CDR1 is LGHNA and CDR2 YNFKEQ. The CDR3 has 16 amino acids. The J segment lost 5 bases and the V segment lost 1 base, leaving 7 bases of the junction unmatched.

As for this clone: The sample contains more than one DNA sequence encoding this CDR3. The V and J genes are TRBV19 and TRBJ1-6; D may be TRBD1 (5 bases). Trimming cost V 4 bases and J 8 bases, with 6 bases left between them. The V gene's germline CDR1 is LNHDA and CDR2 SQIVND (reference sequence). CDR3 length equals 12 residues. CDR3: CASSTRDSPLHF. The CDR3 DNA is TGTGCCAGTAGTACCAGGGATTCACCCCTCCACTTT.

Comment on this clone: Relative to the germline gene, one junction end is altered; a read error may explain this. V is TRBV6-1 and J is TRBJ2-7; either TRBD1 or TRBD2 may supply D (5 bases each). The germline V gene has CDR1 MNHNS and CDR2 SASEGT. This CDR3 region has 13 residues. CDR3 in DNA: TGTGCCAGCCGTGAAGGGGAGTCCTACGAGCAGTACTTC. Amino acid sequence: CASREGESYEQYF.

The CDR3: CASSLAQGTDTQYF. The CDR3, as DNA: TGTGCCAGCAGCTTAGCCCAGGGCACAGATACGCAGTATTTT. The chain couples TRBV7-9 to TRBJ2-3, with D unclear. The germline V and J ends were trimmed by 0 bases and 1 base, with 5 bases remaining between them. The CDR3 loop spans 14 amino acids. The germline V gene encodes CDR1 SEHNR and CDR2 FQNEAQ (reference sequence).

DNA for the CDR3: TGTGCCAGTAGTATCGTCGGGGGAAGGGGTGGCTACACCTTC. Translating it yields CASSIVGGRGGYTF. The rearrangement joins TRBV19 to TRBJ1-2, with a weak D call TRBD1 (5 bases). Germline CDR1 and CDR2: LNHDA and SQIVND (reference sequence). The CDR3 has 14 residues. Trimming took off 3 bases at V and 7 bases at J, with 15 bases between the two ends.

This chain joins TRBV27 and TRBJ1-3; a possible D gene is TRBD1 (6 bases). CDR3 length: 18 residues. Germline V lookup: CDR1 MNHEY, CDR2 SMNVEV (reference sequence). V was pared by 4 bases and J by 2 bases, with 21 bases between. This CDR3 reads CASSSLRGGSGPGNTIYF. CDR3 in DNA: TGTGCCAGCAGTTCCTTACGGGGGGGCTCTGGCCCTGGAAACACCATATATTTT.

The CDR3 DNA is TGTGCCTGGAGGGCCCTTGACAGATTGAACACTGAAGCTTTCTTT. It codes for CAWRALDRLNTEAFF. V is TRBV30 and J is TRBJ1-1, with D possibly matching TRBD1 (5 bases). V was trimmed by 3 bases and J by 0 bases, leaving 14 bases between them. Germline V gene sequence: CDR1 GTSNPN, CDR2 SVGIG (reference sequence). The CDR3 has 15 residues.

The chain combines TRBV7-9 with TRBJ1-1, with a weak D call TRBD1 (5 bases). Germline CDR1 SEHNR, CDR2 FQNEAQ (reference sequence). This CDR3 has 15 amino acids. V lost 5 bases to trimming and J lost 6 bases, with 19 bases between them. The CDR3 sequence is CASSAGLGGRAEAFF. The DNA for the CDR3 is TGTGCCAGCAGCGCGGGCCTCGGGGGTAGGGCTGAAGCTTTCTTT.

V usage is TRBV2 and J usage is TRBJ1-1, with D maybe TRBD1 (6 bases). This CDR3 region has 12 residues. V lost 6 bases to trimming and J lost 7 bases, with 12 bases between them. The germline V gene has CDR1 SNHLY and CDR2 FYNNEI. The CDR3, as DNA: TGTGCCAGCAGCAGCAACAGGGATGAAGCTTTCTTT. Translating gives CASSSNRDEAFF.

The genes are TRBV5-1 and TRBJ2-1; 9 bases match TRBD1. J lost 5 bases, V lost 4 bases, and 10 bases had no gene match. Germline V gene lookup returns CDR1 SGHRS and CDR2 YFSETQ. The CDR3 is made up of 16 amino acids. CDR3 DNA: TGCGCCAGCAGCCCGGGTGGGGGACAGGGAGACAATGAGCAGTTCTTC. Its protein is CASSPGGGQGDNEQFF.

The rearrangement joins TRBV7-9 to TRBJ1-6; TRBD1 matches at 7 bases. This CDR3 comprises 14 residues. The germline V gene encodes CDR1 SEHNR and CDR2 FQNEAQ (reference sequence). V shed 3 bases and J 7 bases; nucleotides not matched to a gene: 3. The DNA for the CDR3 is TGTGCCAGCAGCTTCGGGACAGCCAATTCACCCCTCCACTTT. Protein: CASSFGTANSPLHF. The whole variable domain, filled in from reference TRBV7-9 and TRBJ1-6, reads DTGVSQNPRHKITKRGQNVTFRCDPISEHNRLYWYRQTLGQGPEFLTYFQNEAQLEKSRLLSDRFSAERPKGSFSTLEIQRTEQGDSAMYLCASSFGTANSPLHFGNGTRLTVT.

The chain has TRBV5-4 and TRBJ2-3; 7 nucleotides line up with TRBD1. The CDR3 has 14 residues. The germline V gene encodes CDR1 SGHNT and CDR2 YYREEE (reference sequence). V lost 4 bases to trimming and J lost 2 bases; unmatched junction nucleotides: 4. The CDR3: CASSQGQTTDTQYF. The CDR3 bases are TGTGCCAGCAGCCAGGGACAGACCACAGATACGCAGTATTTT.

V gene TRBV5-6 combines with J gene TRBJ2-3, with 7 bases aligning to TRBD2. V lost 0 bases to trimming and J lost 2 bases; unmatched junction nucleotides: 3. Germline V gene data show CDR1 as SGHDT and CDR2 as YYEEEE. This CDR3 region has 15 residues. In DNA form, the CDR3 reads TGTGCCAGCAGCTTGGTGCGGGGGAACACAGATACGCAGTATTTT. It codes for CASSLVRGNTDTQYF. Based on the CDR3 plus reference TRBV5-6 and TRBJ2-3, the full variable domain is DAGVTQSPTHLIKTRGQQVTLRCSPKSGHDTVSWYQQALGQGPQFIFQYYEEEERQRGNFPDRFSGHQFPNYSSELNVNALLLGDSALYLCASSLVRGNTDTQYFGPGTRLTVL.

The CDR3 nucleotides are TGTGCCAGCAGCCCGGGACATAGGGCTGAAAAACTGTTTTTT. Its translation is CASSPGHRAEKLFF. This chain joins TRBV3-1 (or the pseudogene TRBV3-2) and TRBJ1-4; D is possibly TRBD1 (6 bases). CDR3 length: 14 residues. CDR1 LGHDT and CDR2 YNNKEL come from the germline V gene (reference sequence). V was trimmed by 4 bases and J by 7 bases, leaving 13 bases between them.

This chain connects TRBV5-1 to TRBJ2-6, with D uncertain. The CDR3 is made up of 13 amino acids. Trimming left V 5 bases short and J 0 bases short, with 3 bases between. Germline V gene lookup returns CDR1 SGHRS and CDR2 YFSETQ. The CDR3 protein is CASRYSGANVLTF. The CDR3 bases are TGCGCCAGCAGGTACTCTGGGGCCAACGTCCTGACTTTC.

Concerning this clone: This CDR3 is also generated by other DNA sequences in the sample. CDR3 protein: CASSLGGAGANVLTF. The CDR3 DNA reads TGTGCCAGCAGTTTAGGAGGAGCCGGGGCCAACGTCCTGACTTTC. The J gene is TRBJ2-6, the V gene TRBV28, with D possibly matching TRBD2 (5 bases). Trimming stripped 2 bases from V and 4 bases from J, with 9 bases between. Germline assignment: CDR1 MDHEN and CDR2 SYDVKM. The CDR3 sequence is 15 residues long.

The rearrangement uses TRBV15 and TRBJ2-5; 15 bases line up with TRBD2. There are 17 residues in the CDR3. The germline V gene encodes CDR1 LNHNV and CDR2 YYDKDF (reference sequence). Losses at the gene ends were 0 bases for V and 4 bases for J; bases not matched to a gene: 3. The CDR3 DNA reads TGTGCCACCAGCAGAGAAGCGGGACTAGCGGGAGGAGAGACCCAGTACTTC. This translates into CATSREAGLAGGETQYF. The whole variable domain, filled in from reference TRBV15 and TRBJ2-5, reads DAMVIQNPRYQVTQFGKPVTLSCSQTLNHNVMYWYQQKSSQAPKLLFHYYDKDFNNEADTPDNFQSRRPNTSFCFLDIRSPGLGDTAMYLCATSREAGLAGGETQYFGPGTRLLVL.

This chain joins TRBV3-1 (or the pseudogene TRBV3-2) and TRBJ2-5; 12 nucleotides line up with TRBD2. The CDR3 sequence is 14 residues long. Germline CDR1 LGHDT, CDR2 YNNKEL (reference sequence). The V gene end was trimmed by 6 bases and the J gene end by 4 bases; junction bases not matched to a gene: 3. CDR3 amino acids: CASSSSGGGETQYF. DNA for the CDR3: TGTGCCAGCAGTTCTAGCGGGGGGGGAGAGACCCAGTACTTC.

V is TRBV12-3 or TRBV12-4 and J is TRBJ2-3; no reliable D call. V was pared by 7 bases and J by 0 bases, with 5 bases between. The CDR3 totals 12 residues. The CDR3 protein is CASTLSTDTQYF. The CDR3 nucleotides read TGTGCCAGCACCCTCAGCACAGATACGCAGTATTTT.

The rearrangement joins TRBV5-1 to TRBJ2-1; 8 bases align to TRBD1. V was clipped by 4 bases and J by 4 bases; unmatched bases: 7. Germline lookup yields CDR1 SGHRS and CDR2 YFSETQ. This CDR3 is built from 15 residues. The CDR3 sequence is CASSQGQGTYNEQFF. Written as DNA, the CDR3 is TGCGCCAGCAGCCAAGGACAGGGAACATACAATGAGCAGTTCTTC.

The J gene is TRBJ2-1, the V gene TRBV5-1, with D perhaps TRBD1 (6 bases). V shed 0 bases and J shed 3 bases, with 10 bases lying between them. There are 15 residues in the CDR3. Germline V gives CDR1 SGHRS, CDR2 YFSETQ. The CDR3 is CASSLGGTHYNEQFF. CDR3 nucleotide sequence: TGCGCCAGCAGCTTGGGGGGGACACACTACAATGAGCAGTTCTTC.

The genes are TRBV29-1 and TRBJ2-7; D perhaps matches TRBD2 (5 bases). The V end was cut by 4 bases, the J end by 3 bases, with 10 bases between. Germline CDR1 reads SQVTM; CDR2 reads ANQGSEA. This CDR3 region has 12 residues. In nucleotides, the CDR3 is TGCAGCGTTGCCGCCGGGGACTACGAGCAGTACTTC. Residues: CSVAAGDYEQYF.

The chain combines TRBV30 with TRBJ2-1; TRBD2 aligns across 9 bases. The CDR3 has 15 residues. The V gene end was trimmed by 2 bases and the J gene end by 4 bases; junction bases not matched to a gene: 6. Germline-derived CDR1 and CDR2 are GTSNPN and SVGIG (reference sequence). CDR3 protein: CAWSWGRGGYNEQFF. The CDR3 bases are TGTGCCTGGAGTTGGGGGCGGGGGGGTTACAATGAGCAGTTCTTC.

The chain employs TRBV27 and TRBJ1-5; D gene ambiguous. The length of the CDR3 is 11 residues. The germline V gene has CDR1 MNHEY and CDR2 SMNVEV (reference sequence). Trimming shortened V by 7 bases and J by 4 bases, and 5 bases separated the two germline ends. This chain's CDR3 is CASTGNQPQHF. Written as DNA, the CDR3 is TGTGCCAGCACCGGGAATCAGCCCCAGCATTTT.

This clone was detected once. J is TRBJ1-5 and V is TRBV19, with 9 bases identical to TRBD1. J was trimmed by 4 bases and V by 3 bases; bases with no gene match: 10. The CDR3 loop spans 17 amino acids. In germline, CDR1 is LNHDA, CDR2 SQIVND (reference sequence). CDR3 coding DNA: TGTGCCAGTAGTATCGGAACAGGGGGCCCTGTGAATCAGCCCCAGCATTTT. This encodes CASSIGTGGPVNQPQHF.

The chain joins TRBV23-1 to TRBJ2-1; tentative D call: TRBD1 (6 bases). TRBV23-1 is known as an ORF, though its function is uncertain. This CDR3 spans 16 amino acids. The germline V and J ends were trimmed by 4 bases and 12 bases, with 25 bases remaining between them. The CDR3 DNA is TGCGCCAGCAGTCTTATTCTCCGGGACAACCCCCTTCGGCAGTTCTTC. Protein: CASSLILRDNPLRQFF.